A single sample gave rise to the 27 T cell receptor beta chains below, sequenced in a study of technical replicates of blood from several donors. This table comes from immunoSEQ multiplex PCR, and its TCRdb copy is limited to in-frame clones, with some not included. The table lists roughly 79,000 clones, 91% of them singletons, with 0.35% to 0.45% in the top ten. Sequenced: T cells isolated from PBMCs. Receptor source: a human donor in good health. Some clones in this sample may be carry-over from other donors' samples.

The chain's CDR3 is CASSQSGSYNEQFF. In nucleotides, the CDR3 is TGCGCCAGCAGCCAGAGCGGTTCCTACAATGAGCAGTTCTTC. The chain carries TRBV4-1 and TRBJ2-1; possible D gene TRBD2, 5 bases. Germline CDR1 reads MGHRA; CDR2 reads YSYEKL. V was shortened by 3 bases and J by 1 base, with 7 bases between the two germline ends. This CDR3 spans 14 amino acids.

The rearrangement joins TRBV12-5 to TRBJ2-5; D call uncertain. V lost 7 bases and J 3 bases, leaving 15 bases between the germline ends. Germline V gene data show CDR1 as LGHNT and CDR2 as FRNRAP. This CDR3 comprises 14 residues. The CDR3 DNA follows: TGTGCTAGTGCCCAAATGCTTAGAAAAGAGACCCAGTACTTC. Protein sequence: CASAQMLRKETQYF.

This clone was counted a few times. The V and J genes are TRBV6-5 and TRBJ2-2; possibly TRBD2 for D (6 bases). Trimming took 6 bases from V and 2 from J, leaving 13 bases between them. Germline-derived CDR1 and CDR2 are MNHEY and SVGAGI. The CDR3 covers 15 residues. The CDR3 DNA sequence: TGTGCCAGCAGGTTCGGGAGCCCAAACACCGGGGAGCTGTTTTTT. Translation gives CASRFGSPNTGELFF.

This clone was recorded once. The gene calls are TRBV27 and TRBJ2-7; D possibly corresponds to TRBD1 (6 bases). Looked up from germline, CDR1 is MNHEY and CDR2 is SMNVEV (reference sequence). This CDR3 has 18 amino acids. Between the trimmed V and J ends, which lost 1 base and 0 bases, there was a span of 19 bases. The CDR3 DNA reads as TGTGCCAGCAGTTTATTAGGGGGAAGGTTCGAAAGCTCCTACGAGCAGTACTTC. Residues: CASSLLGGRFESSYEQYF.

This sequence joins TRBV5-1 and TRBJ2-7; tentative D call: TRBD2 (5 bases). There are 14 residues in the CDR3. Per the germline V gene, CDR1 is SGHRS and CDR2 is YFSETQ. V gave up 1 base and J gave up 4 bases, with 12 bases separating them. The CDR3 DNA reads TGCGCCAGCAGCTTGCCTTCACGGGGTTACGAGCAGTACTTC. Protein sequence: CASSLPSRGYEQYF.

This rearrangement joins TRBV27 to TRBJ1-2; D possibly corresponds to TRBD1 (5 bases). The V and J ends lost 3 bases and 2 bases respectively, with 13 bases between them. Germline V gene lookup returns CDR1 MNHEY and CDR2 SMNVEV (reference sequence). This CDR3 is 15 amino acids long. The CDR3 bases are TGTGCCAGCAGTTTGAATTCCGACAGCAACTATGGCTACACCTTC. Protein sequence: CASSLNSDSNYGYTF.

This rearrangement joins TRBV11-2 to TRBJ2-7; perhaps TRBD2 as D (7 bases). The CDR3 loop spans 14 amino acids. V was pared by 5 bases and J by 3 bases, with 14 bases between. Germline CDR1 and CDR2: SGHAT and FQNNGV. CDR3 region: CASSPGGAYYEQYF. The CDR3 DNA sequence: TGTGCCAGCAGCCCGGGGGGCGCGTACTACGAGCAGTACTTC.

The chain joins TRBV27 to TRBJ2-1, with 12 positions matching TRBD2. The CDR3 runs to 16 residues. CDR1 is MNHEY and CDR2 is SMNVEV in the germline V gene (reference sequence). The ends lost 2 bases at V and 9 bases at J; junction bases unmatched: 8. This chain's CDR3 is CASSLTGLAGGIEQFF. CDR3 coding DNA: TGTGCCAGCAGTTTAACGGGACTAGCGGGTGGTATTGAGCAGTTCTTC.

The chain joins TRBV11-3 to TRBJ2-7; possible D gene TRBD1, 6 bases. Trimming shortened V by 5 bases and J by 4 bases, and 18 bases separated the two germline ends. The CDR3 consists of 15 residues. In germline, CDR1 is SGHNT, CDR2 YENEEA. The CDR3 sequence is CASSPGVGSGYEQYF. The DNA for the CDR3 is TGTGCCAGCAGCCCAGGGGTAGGCTCCGGATACGAGCAGTACTTC. The whole variable domain, filled in from reference TRBV11-3 and TRBJ2-7, reads EAGVVQSPRYKIIEKKQPVAFWCNPISGHNTLYWYLQNLGQGPELLIRYENEEAVDDSQLPKDRFSAERLKGVDSTLKIQPAELGDSAVYLCASSPGVGSGYEQYFGPGTRLTVT.

The gene calls are TRBV10-3 and TRBJ2-7; 13 bases match TRBD2. Losses at the gene ends were 10 bases for V and 5 bases for J; bases not matched to a gene: 8. Germline CDR1 and CDR2: ENHRY and SYGVKD. This CDR3 comprises 14 residues. The CDR3 loop is CATRTSGSLDEQYF. The DNA for the CDR3 is TGTGCCACAAGGACTAGCGGGAGCCTTGACGAGCAGTACTTC.

The rearrangement joins TRBV28 to TRBJ2-5; the match to TRBD1 covers 7 bases. Looked up from germline, CDR1 is MDHEN and CDR2 is SYDVKM. The CDR3 has 14 residues. V lost 6 bases to trimming and J lost 7 bases; unmatched junction nucleotides: 11. The CDR3 nucleotides are TGTGCCAGCAGACAGGGGAATAAAGAGGGGACCCAGTACTTC. It encodes CASRQGNKEGTQYF.

The gene calls are TRBV2 and TRBJ1-4; D may be TRBD1 (5 bases). The CDR3 runs 15 residues. Germline V gene data show CDR1 as SNHLY and CDR2 as FYNNEI. Trimming removed 2 bases from V and 8 bases from J, with 15 bases in between. The CDR3 sequence: CASSELGQGWEKLFF. As DNA, the CDR3 is TGTGCCAGCAGTGAATTGGGGCAGGGTTGGGAAAAACTGTTTTTT.

This clone occurred once. The V call is TRBV28, the J call TRBJ2-1; D gene unclear. The V end lost 8 bases, the J end lost 6 bases, and 11 bases lay between the germline ends. The germline V gene has CDR1 MDHEN and CDR2 SYDVKM. The CDR3 has 12 residues. CDR3 protein: CASDSIFNEQFF. CDR3 DNA: TGTGCCAGCGATTCTATCTTCAATGAGCAGTTCTTC.

The V call is TRBV19, the J call TRBJ2-7; 13 bases are shared with TRBD2. This CDR3 comprises 14 residues. V was clipped by 7 bases and J by 3 bases; unmatched bases: 3. CDR1 is LNHDA and CDR2 is SQIVND in the germline V gene (reference sequence). The CDR3 region is CASTTSGGSYEQYF. The CDR3 DNA is TGTGCCAGTACGACTAGCGGGGGGAGCTACGAGCAGTACTTC.

The chain employs TRBV4-2 and TRBJ2-7; a weak D match, TRBD1 (6 bases). Trimming took 4 bases from V and 1 from J, leaving 11 bases between them. This CDR3 spans 14 amino acids. The V gene's germline CDR1 is LGHNA and CDR2 YNFKEQ. CDR3 in amino acids: CASSRYTGSYEQYF. The CDR3 DNA is TGTGCCAGCAGCCGGTACACAGGGTCCTACGAGCAGTACTTC.

This clone occurred once. The V call is TRBV5-5, the J call TRBJ1-5, with 7 bases identical to TRBD1. Trimming took 2 bases from V and 3 from J; bases not matched to a gene: 5. This CDR3 spans 15 amino acids. Germline CDR1 and CDR2: SGHKS and YYEKEE (reference sequence). CDR3 DNA: TGTGCCAGCAGCTTAAGGACAGGTGTCAATCAGCCCCAGCATTTT. This sequence encodes CASSLRTGVNQPQHF.

This clone was seen only a few times. This chain joins TRBV10-3 and TRBJ2-3; 13 nucleotides line up with TRBD2. The CDR3 totals 17 residues. V lost 3 bases, J lost 4 bases, and 7 bases stayed unmatched. Germline V gene lookup returns CDR1 ENHRY and CDR2 SYGVKD. The CDR3 nucleotides read TGTGCCATCAGTGAAGGACTAGCGGGAGTTAAATCAGATACGCAGTATTTT. It specifies CAISEGLAGVKSDTQYF.

This clone came up once. The chain couples TRBV6-5 to TRBJ1-1; 10 bases are a match to TRBD1. Germline values: CDR1 MNHEY, CDR2 SVGAGI. V dropped 4 bases and J dropped 5; count of bases not matched to a gene: 1. The CDR3 totals 13 residues. The DNA of the CDR3 is TGTGCCAGCAGTTGGGGACAGGGGACTGAAGCTTTCTTT. Protein sequence: CASSWGQGTEAFF.

J is TRBJ2-1 and V is TRBV27; maybe TRBD2 (6 bases). There are 16 residues in the CDR3. Germline V gene lookup returns CDR1 MNHEY and CDR2 SMNVEV (reference sequence). V gave up 1 base and J gave up 0 bases, with 10 bases separating them. Written as DNA, the CDR3 is TGTGCCAGCAGTTTATTTGCGGGAAGCTCCTACAATGAGCAGTTCTTC. Translating it yields CASSLFAGSSYNEQFF.

The gene calls are TRBV11-2 and TRBJ2-7, with D possibly TRBD1 on 6 matching bases. The CDR3 loop spans 13 amino acids. Germline CDR1 SGHAT, CDR2 FQNNGV. V was cut by 5 bases and J by 3 bases, with 11 bases left in between. The CDR3 loop is CASSLGQNYEQYF. CDR3 DNA: TGTGCCAGCAGCCTCGGACAGAACTACGAGCAGTACTTC. Full variable domain (missing parts from reference TRBV11-2 and TRBJ2-7): EAGVAQSPRYKIIEKRQSVAFWCNPISGHATLYWYQQILGQGPKLLIQFQNNGVVDDSQLPKDRFSAERLKGVDSTLKIQPAKLEDSAVYLCASSLGQNYEQYFGPGTRLTVT.

This clone was counted a single time. The CDR3 nucleotides read TGTGCCAGTAGTATGGACAGGGAGACCCAGTACTTC. This sequence encodes CASSMDRETQYF. The V gene is TRBV19, the J gene TRBJ2-5; 7 bases match TRBD1. CDR1 and CDR2 (germline): LNHDA, SQIVND (reference sequence). V was pared by 3 bases and J by 5 bases, with 0 bases of the junction left unmatched. This CDR3 has 12 amino acids.

The V and J genes are TRBV7-9 and TRBJ1-6; D not resolved. Germline loops: CDR1 SEHNR, CDR2 FQNEAQ (reference sequence). The CDR3 is made up of 15 amino acids. With 5 bases removed from V and 3 bases from J, the gap between germline ends came to 11 bases. CDR3 DNA sequence: TGTGCCAGCAGCATGTACAGATACTATAATTCACCCCTCCACTTT. This sequence encodes CASSMYRYYNSPLHF.

The rearrangement joins TRBV5-6 to TRBJ2-7, with 10 bases lining up with TRBD2. V gave up 1 base and J gave up 1 base; unmatched junction bases: 8. The CDR3 consists of 17 residues. Germline CDR1 and CDR2: SGHDT and YYEEEE. The CDR3 sequence is CASSLFGAGGPSYEQYF. The CDR3 nucleotides read TGTGCCAGCAGCTTGTTTGGAGCGGGAGGGCCATCCTACGAGCAGTACTTC.

In the case of this clone: The same CDR3 can be traced to other DNA sequences in this sample. The chain joins TRBV5-1 to TRBJ2-1, with unresolved D. This CDR3 comprises 14 residues. Per the germline V gene, CDR1 is SGHRS and CDR2 is YFSETQ. V lost 4 bases to trimming and J lost 2 bases, with 10 bases between them. The CDR3 DNA follows: TGCGCCAGCAGCGTGACTGGTACCTACAATGAGCAGTTCTTC. Translating gives CASSVTGTYNEQFF.

This chain uses TRBV29-1 with TRBJ1-2; 7 nucleotides match TRBD1. CDR3 length: 14 residues. Trimming at V came to 6 bases and at J to 6 bases, leaving 13 bases not matched to a gene. Looked up from germline, CDR1 is SQVTM and CDR2 is ANQGSEA. The CDR3 DNA reads as TGCAGCGTGGTTAACCTCGACAGGGCCAATGGCTACACCTTC. It codes for CSVVNLDRANGYTF.

The J gene is TRBJ2-5, the V gene TRBV4-2; D ambiguous. Germline loops: CDR1 LGHNA, CDR2 YNFKEQ. V was shortened by 1 base and J by 7 bases, with 10 bases between the two germline ends. The CDR3 is 13 residues long. The DNA for the CDR3 is TGTGCCAGCAGCCAAGCGAGAGCCGCGACCCAGTACTTC. It codes for CASSQARAATQYF.

The rearrangement links TRBV19 to TRBJ1-2; no firm D call. Trimming left V 5 bases short and J 2 bases short, with 15 bases between. The CDR3 sequence is 15 residues long. Germline CDR1 is LNHDA and CDR2 is SQIVND (reference sequence). CDR3 loop: CASSGFGEENYGYTF. CDR3 bases: TGTGCCAGTAGTGGGTTTGGGGAGGAGAACTATGGCTACACCTTC.